This record concerns one TCR beta chain sequence. No antigen is known for it. This entry belongs to a study of CD8+ T cells in alopecia areata. Whole-study findings and limits: Mice gave a clearer picture of TCR sharing than patients did, possibly for HLA-related reasons.

Cell sorting on a FACSAria was used to separate CD4+ and CD8+ T cells from the PBMCs. As the sequencing template, cDNA was produced by extracting RNA and reverse transcribing it. Measured with immunoSEQ multiplex PCR; TCRdb has only the in-frame clones, and not every one. The table shows roughly 150,000 clones, with 50% to 60% occurring only once. V was trimmed by 0 bases and J by 6 bases, leaving 16 bases between them. The CDR3 runs to 15 residues. CDR1 GTSNPN and CDR2 SVGIG come from the germline V gene (reference sequence). The sequence was obtained from a human donor in good health. Material: CD4+ T cells sorted from blood. The chain has TRBV30 and TRBJ2-3; unclear D gene. CDR3 sequence: CAWSVSWGQQDTQYF. Here the CDR3 DNA reads TGTGCCTGGAGTGTATCGTGGGGTCAGCAGGATACGCAGTATTTT.